This TCR beta chain was profiled in a study of blood T cell repertoires in COVID-19. Using immunoSEQ multiplex PCR, the repertoire was profiled, and TCRdb retains in-frame clones only, with some absent. The data hold 180,000 or so clones, with 86% observed a single time. CDR1 is WSHSY and CDR2 is SAAADI in the germline V gene. Trimming took off 8 bases at V and 2 bases at J, with 12 bases between the two ends. This CDR3 contains 13 residues. Sequenced material: peripheral blood. This chain connects TRBV10-2 to TRBJ1-1, with D possibly being TRBD1 (5 bases). The TCR sequence derives from a man aged 18 to 29 with acute or convalescent COVID-19. CDR3 loop: CASQDRVNTEAFF. The DNA for the CDR3 is TGCGCCAGCCAAGACAGAGTTAACACTGAAGCTTTCTTT.